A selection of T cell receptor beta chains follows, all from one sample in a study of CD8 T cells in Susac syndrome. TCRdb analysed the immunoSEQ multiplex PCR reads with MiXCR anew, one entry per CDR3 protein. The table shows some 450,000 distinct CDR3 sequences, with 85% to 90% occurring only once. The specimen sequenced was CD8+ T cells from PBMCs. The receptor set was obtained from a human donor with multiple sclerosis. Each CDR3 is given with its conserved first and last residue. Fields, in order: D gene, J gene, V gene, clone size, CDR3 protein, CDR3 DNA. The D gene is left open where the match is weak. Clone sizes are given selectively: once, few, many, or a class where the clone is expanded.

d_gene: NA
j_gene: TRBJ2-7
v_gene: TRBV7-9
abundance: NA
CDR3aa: CASSTTGTGPLYEQYF
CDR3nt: TGTGCCAGCAGCACTACAGGGACCGGGCCTCTCTACGAGCAGTACTTC

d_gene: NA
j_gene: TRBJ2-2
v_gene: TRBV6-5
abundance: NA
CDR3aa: CASSYSPGGELFF
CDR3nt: TGTGCCAGCAGTTACTCGCCCGGCGGGGAGCTGTTTTTT

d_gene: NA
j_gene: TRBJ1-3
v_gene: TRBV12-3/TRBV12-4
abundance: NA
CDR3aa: CASSIDKLGNTIYF
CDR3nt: TGTGCCAGCAGTATCGACAAGCTCGGAAACACCATATATTTT

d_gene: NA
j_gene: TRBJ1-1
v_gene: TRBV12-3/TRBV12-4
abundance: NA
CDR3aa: CASAQNTEAFF
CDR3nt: TGTGCCAGCGCTCAGAACACTGAAGCTTTCTTT

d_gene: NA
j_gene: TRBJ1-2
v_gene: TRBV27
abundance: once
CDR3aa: CATLGGEDYGYTF
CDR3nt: TGTGCCACCTTGGGGGGTGAAGACTATGGCTACACCTTC

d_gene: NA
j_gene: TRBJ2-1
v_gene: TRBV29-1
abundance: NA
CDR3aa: CSVEGGLESYNEQFF
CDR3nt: TGCAGCGTCGAGGGCGGACTGGAAAGTTACAATGAGCAGTTCTTC

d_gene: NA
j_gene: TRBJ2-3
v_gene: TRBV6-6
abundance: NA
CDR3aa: CASSYTFDADTQYF
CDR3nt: TGTGCCAGCAGTTACACCTTTGACGCAGATACGCAGTATTTT

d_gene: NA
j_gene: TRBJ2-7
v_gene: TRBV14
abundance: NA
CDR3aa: CASSPTGFSPYEQYF
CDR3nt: TGTGCCAGCAGCCCGACGGGCTTCTCCCCCTACGAGCAGTACTTC

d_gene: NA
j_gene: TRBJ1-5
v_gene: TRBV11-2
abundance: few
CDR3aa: CASSFGGPRIQPQHF
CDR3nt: TGTGCCAGCAGCTTTGGAGGGCCGAGGATTCAGCCCCAGCATTTT

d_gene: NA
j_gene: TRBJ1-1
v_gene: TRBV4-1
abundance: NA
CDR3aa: CASNHLADPTLMNTEAFF
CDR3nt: TGCGCCAGCAACCACCTGGCGGACCCAACTCTCATGAACACTGAAGCTTTCTTT

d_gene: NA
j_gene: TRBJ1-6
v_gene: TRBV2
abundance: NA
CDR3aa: CASSEAYDSPLHF
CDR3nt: TGTGCCAGCAGTGAAGCTTATGATTCACCCCTCCACTTT

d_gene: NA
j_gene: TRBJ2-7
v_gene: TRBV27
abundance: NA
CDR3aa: CASSLQVFGEQYF
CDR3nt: TGTGCCAGCAGTTTACAGGTTTTTGGGGAGCAGTACTTC

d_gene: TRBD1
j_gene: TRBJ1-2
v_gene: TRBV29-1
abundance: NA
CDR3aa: CSVEPGTGIANYGYTF
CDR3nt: TGCAGCGTTGAACCCGGGACAGGGATAGCTAACTATGGCTACACCTTC

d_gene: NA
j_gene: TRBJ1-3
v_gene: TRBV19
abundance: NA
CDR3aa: CASTSIGISRSGNTIYF
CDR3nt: TGTGCCAGTACCAGTATAGGAATCTCACGATCTGGAAACACCATATATTTT

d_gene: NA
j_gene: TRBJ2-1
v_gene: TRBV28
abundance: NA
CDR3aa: CASSLLEGDPNEQFF
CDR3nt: TGTGCCAGCAGTTTATTGGAGGGGGATCCTAATGAGCAGTTCTTC

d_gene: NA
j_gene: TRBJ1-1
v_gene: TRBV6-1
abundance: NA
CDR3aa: CASILSGGGPNTEAFF
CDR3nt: TGTGCCAGCATCCTATCCGGTGGAGGACCGAACACTGAAGCTTTCTTT

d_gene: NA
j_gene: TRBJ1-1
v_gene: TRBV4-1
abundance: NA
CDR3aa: CASSQDGWNTEAFF
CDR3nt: TGCGCCAGCAGCCAAGATGGGTGGAACACTGAAGCTTTCTTT

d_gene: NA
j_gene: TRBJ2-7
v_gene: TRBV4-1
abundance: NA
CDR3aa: CASSQDFGRRGYEQYF
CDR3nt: TGCGCCAGCAGCCAAGATTTTGGGCGTCGGGGATACGAGCAGTACTTC

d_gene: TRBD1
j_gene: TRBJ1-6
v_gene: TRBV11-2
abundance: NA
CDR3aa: CASSLLELDRASSYNSPLHF
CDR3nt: TGTGCCAGCAGCTTGCTGGAGTTGGACAGGGCCAGCTCCTATAATTCACCCCTCCACTTT

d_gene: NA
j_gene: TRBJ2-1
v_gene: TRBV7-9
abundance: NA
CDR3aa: CASSFVWGSGSSYNEQFF
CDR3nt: TGTGCCAGCAGCTTCGTTTGGGGGAGTGGTAGCTCCTACAATGAGCAGTTCTTC

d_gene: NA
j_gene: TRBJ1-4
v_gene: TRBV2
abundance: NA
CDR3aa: CASSELYGENEKLFF
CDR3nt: TGTGCCAGCAGTGAGCTTTACGGAGAAAATGAAAAACTGTTTTTT

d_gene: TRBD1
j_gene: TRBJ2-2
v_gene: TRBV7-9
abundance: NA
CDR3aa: CATLRGPTNTGELFF
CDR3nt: TGTGCCACCCTAAGGGGGCCCACGAACACCGGGGAGCTGTTTTTT